Listed here is a single T cell receptor (beta chain). What it recognizes is unknown. This sample was taken from a study of T cell responses to AZD1222 COVID-19 vaccine. Produced via immunoSEQ multiplex PCR; TCRdb's table is partial and in-frame only. The table lists 100,000 to 130,000 clones, under 95% of them singletons, with approximately 22% in the top ten. This CDR3 has 17 residues. The germline V gene encodes CDR1 LGHNA and CDR2 YNFKEQ. The V and J ends lost 1 base and 0 bases, in that order; junction bases with no gene match: 6. Study-wide points: The donors showed a predominance of white British ancestry and of females, with possible underestimation of clonal diversity.

This specimen was peripheral blood, taken on day 0 of AZD1222 vaccination. This rearrangement joins TRBV4-2 to TRBJ2-3; 8 positions match TRBD1. This TCR derives from an adult in good health. CDR3 sequence reads: CASSQGTGPASTDTQYF. The CDR3 DNA reads TGTGCCAGCAGCCAAGGGACAGGGCCAGCTAGCACAGATACGCAGTATTTT.